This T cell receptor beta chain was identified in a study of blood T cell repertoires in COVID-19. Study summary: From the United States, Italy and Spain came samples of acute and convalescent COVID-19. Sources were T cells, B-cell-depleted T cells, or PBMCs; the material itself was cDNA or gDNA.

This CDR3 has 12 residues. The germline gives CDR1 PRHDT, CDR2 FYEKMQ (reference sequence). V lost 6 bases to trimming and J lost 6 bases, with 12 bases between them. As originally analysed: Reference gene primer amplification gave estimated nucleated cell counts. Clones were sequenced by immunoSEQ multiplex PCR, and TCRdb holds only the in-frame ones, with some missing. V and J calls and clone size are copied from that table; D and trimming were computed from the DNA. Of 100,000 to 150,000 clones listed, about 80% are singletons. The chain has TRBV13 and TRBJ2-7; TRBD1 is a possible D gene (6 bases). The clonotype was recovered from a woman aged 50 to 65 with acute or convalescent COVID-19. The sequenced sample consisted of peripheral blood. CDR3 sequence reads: CASRRGSLEQYF. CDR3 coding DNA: TGTGCCAGCAGAAGGGGGAGCCTCGAGCAGTACTTC.